This T cell receptor (beta chain) was identified during a study of T cells expressing NK-cell markers. Regarding the study as a whole: Whether expanded NKG2C-expressing T cell clones recognize HCMV is unknown.

Points on this clonotype: Its target is unknown.

Germline CDR1 and CDR2: SGHAT and FQNNGV. The CDR3 contains 15 residues. TCR beta libraries carry UMIs added by 5'RACE template switching. Reanalyzing the 5' RACE reads, TCRdb keeps one entry per CDR3 protein, without DNA. Found here are hundreds of thousands of distinct CDR3 sequences; the top ten clones hold around 3.9%. The J gene is TRBJ2-3, the V gene TRBV11-2; TCRdb indicates TRBD2, and absent DNA this call remains unverified. Source material: blood T cells: a sorted CD56 or NKG2C T cell subset, CD4+ or CD8+ T cells, or bulk PBMC T cells (not recorded which). The source is a woman aged 18 to 75 in good health. This CDR3 reads CASSLMGLSTDTQYF.